These 9 T cell receptor beta chains were all obtained from the same sample, sequenced in a study of CD8 T cells in Susac syndrome. With random hexamers, reverse transcription was performed on roughly 0.45 to 1 ug of RNA. TCRdb re-called the immunoSEQ multiplex PCR reads with MiXCR, one entry per CDR3 protein. Of around 190,000 distinct CDR3 sequences listed, 90% to 95% are singletons. The sample taken for sequencing was CD4+ T cells from PBMCs. The receptors derive from a human donor in good health.

The chain recombines TRBV18 with TRBJ1-1; D may be TRBD1 (5 bases). Germline CDR1 KGHSH, CDR2 LQKENI. This CDR3 has 12 amino acids. Deletions cut 8 bases from V and 4 bases from J, with 11 bases between. The CDR3 DNA reads as TGTGCCAGCACGGGGGGGGTCACTGAAGCTTTCTTT. It encodes CASTGGVTEAFF.

The chain has TRBV20-1 and TRBJ2-7, with 9 nucleotides matching TRBD1. The V gene's germline CDR1 is DFQATT and CDR2 SNEGSKA (reference sequence). V dropped 6 bases and J dropped 5; count of bases not matched to a gene: 14. The CDR3 length is 15 residues. The CDR3 protein is CSADFPGQGVDEQYF. The CDR3 DNA reads as TGCAGTGCGGACTTTCCGGGACAGGGAGTAGACGAGCAGTACTTC.

J is TRBJ2-7 and V is TRBV28; 7 nucleotides match TRBD1. Germline CDR1 MDHEN, CDR2 SYDVKM. The junction had 11 bases not matched to a gene; V was cut back by 6 bases and J by 0 bases. This CDR3 spans 16 amino acids. The CDR3 sequence is CASSPWTGASSYEQYF. CDR3 DNA: TGTGCCAGCAGCCCGTGGACAGGCGCGAGCTCCTACGAGCAGTACTTC.

This chain connects TRBV5-1 to TRBJ2-3, with TRBD1 as a possible D gene (5 bases). The CDR3 runs 14 residues. Germline V CDR1 and CDR2: SGHRS, YFSETQ. V was clipped by 2 bases and J by 6 bases, with 13 bases between them. This CDR3 is CASSLEQAGDTQYF. In nucleotides, the CDR3 is TGCGCCAGCAGCTTAGAACAGGCCGGGGATACGCAGTATTTT.

This clonotype was observed a handful of times. This rearrangement joins TRBV11-2 to TRBJ2-5, with 9 bases fitting TRBD1. This CDR3 spans 13 amino acids. Per germline, CDR1 SGHAT and CDR2 FQNNGV. The V and J ends lost 5 bases and 5 bases, in that order; junction bases with no gene match: 3. CDR3 sequence reads: CASSADRGETQYF. CDR3 in DNA: TGTGCCAGCAGCGCCGACAGGGGGGAGACCCAGTACTTC.

The chain carries TRBV15 and TRBJ1-2; D might be TRBD1 (6 bases). CDR3 size: 15 residues. Germline V gives CDR1 LNHNV, CDR2 YYDKDF (reference sequence). V was trimmed by 5 bases and J by 3 bases, leaving 16 bases between them. The CDR3 coding sequence is TGTGCCACCAGCGGAGCCCGGGGGGCCGACTATGGCTACACCTTC. Amino acids: CATSGARGADYGYTF.

In the case of this clonotype: The junction does not match germline at one end; this may be a read error. The chain is built from TRBV7-2 and TRBJ2-2; 8 bases map to TRBD1. This CDR3 has 16 residues. CDR1 is SGHTA, CDR2 FQGNSA, per germline. CDR3 sequence: CASSSGQGSDTGGLFF. CDR3 bases: TGTGCCAGCAGTTCCGGACAGGGCTCGGACACCGGGGGGCTGTTTTTT.

The chain combines TRBV5-1 with TRBJ1-2; the D gene is possibly TRBD1 (5 bases). The V gene's germline CDR1 is SGHRS and CDR2 YFSETQ. The CDR3 extends over 15 amino acids. Trimming took 1 base from V and 0 from J, leaving 10 bases between them. This CDR3 reads CASSLSQGANYGYTF. The CDR3 bases are TGCGCCAGCAGCTTGAGCCAGGGCGCTAACTATGGCTACACCTTC.

This chain joins TRBV29-1 and TRBJ2-3, with 10 bases identical to TRBD2. The germline V gene has CDR1 SQVTM and CDR2 ANQGSEA. Trimming at V came to 5 bases and at J to 2 bases, leaving 10 bases not matched to a gene. CDR3 length: 16 residues. CDR3 sequence (DNA): TGCAGCGTTCCTTGGCCGGGACTAGCGTTCACAGATACGCAGTATTTT. It codes for CSVPWPGLAFTDTQYF.